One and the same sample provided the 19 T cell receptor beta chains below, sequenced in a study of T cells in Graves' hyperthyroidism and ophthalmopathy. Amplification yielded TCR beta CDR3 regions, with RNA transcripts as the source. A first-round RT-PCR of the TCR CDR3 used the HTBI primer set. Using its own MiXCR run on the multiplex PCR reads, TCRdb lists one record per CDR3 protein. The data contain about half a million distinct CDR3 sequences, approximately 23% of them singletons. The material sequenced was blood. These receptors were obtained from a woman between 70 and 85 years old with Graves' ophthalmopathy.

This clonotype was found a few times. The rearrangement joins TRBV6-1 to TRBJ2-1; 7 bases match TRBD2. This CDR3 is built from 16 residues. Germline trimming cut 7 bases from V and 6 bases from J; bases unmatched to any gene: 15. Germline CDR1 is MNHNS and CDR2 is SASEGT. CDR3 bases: TGTGCCAGCAATGGTCTTGGAGTAGCGGGCGTCAATGAGCAGTTCTTC. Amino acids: CASNGLGVAGVNEQFF.

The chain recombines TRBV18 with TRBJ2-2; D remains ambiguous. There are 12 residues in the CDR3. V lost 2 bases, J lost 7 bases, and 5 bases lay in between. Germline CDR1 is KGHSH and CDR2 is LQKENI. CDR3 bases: TGTGCCAGCTCACCAGTCGTCGGGGAGCTGTTTTTT. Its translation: CASSPVVGELFF.

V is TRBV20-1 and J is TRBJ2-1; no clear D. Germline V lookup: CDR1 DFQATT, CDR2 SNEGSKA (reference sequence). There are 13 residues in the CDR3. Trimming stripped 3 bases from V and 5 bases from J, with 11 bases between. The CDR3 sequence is CSARQTGHNEQFF. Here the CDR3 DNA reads TGCAGTGCTAGGCAGACTGGCCACAATGAGCAGTTCTTC.

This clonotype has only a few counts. The CDR3 sequence is CASSADATSGSDEQFF. CDR3 nucleotides: TGCGCCAGCAGCGCGGACGCGACTAGCGGGAGCGACGAGCAGTTCTTC. The chain combines TRBV5-1 with TRBJ2-1, with 12 bases fitting TRBD2. V trimming: 4 bases; J trimming: 10 bases; junction bases outside the gene matches: 12. From germline, CDR1 is SGHRS and CDR2 YFSETQ. This CDR3 comprises 16 residues.

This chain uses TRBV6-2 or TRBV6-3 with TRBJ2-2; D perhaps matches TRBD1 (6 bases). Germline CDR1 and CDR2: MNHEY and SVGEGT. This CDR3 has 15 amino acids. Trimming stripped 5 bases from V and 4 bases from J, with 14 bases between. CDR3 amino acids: CASSPTGLFTGELFF. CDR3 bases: TGTGCCAGCAGTCCTACAGGGTTATTCACCGGGGAGCTGTTTTTT.

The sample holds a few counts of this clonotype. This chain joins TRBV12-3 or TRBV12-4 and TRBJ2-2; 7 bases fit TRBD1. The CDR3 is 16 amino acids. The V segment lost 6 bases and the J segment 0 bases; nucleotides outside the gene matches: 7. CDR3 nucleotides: TGTGCCAGCAGACTAACCGGGACAGCGAACACCGGGGAGCTGTTTTTT. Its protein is CASRLTGTANTGELFF.

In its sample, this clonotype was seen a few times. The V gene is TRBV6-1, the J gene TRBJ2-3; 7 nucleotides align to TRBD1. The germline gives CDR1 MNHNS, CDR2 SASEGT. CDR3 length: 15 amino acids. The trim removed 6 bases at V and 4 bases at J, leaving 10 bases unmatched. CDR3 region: CASRYKTDRADTQYF. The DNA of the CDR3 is TGTGCCAGCAGATACAAAACCGACAGGGCAGATACGCAGTATTTT.

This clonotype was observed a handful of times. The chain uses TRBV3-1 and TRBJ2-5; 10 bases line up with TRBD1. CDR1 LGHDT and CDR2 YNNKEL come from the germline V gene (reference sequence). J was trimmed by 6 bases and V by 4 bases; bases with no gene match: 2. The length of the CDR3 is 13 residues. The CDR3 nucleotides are TGTGCCAGCAGCCTGACAGGGGGCAAGACCCAGTACTTC. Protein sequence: CASSLTGGKTQYF.

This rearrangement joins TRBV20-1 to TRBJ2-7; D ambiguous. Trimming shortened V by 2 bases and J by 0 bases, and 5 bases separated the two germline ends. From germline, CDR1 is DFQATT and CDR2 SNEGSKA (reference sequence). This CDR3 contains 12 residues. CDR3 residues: CSARRSSYEQYF. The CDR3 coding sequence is TGCAGTGCTAGACGGAGCTCCTACGAGCAGTACTTC.

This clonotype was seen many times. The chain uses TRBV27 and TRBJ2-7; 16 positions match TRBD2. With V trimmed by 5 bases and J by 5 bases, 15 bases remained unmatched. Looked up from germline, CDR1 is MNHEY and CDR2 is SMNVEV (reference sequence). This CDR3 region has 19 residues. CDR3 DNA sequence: TGTGCCAGCAGTAAAATGACTCCGGGACTAGCGGGAGGGCCTGACGAGCAGTACTTC. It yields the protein CASSKMTPGLAGGPDEQYF.

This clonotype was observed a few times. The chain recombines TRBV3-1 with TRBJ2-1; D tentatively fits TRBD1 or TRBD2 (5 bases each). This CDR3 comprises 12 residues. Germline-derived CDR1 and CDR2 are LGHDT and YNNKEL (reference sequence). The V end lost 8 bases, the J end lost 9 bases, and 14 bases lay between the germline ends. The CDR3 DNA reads TGTGCCAGCTCCAGATCAGGGAGTGAGCAGTTCTTC. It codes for CASSRSGSEQFF.

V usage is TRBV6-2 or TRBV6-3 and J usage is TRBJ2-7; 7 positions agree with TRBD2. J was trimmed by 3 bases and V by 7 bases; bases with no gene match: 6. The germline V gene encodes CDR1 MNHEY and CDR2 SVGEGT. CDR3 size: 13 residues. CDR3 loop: CASMGTNHYEQYF. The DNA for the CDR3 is TGTGCCAGCATGGGGACTAATCACTACGAGCAGTACTTC.

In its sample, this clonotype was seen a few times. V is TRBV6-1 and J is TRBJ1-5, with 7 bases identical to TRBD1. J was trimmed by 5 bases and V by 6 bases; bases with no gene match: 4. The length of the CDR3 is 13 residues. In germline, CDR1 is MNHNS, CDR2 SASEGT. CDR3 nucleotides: TGTGCCAGCAGACCTACAGGGGATCAGCCCCAGCATTTT. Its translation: CASRPTGDQPQHF.

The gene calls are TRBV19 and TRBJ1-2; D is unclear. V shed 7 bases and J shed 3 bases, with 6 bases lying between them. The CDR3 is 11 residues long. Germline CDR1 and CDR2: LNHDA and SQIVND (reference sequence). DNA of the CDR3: TGTGCCAGTACCGCCGACTATGGCTACACCTTC. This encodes CASTADYGYTF.

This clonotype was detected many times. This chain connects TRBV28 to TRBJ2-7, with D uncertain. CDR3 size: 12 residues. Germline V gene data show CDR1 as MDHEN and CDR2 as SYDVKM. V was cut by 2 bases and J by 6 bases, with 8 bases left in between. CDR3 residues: CASSLERGEQYF. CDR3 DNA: TGTGCCAGCAGTTTAGAACGAGGCGAGCAGTACTTC.

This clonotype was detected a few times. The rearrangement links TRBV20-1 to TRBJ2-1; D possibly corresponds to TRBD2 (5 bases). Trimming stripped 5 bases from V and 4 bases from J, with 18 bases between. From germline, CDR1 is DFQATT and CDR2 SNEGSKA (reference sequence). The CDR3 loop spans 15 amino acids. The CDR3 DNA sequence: TGCAGTGCTTCTCCTGGGAGCCAAAGATACAATGAGCAGTTCTTC. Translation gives CSASPGSQRYNEQFF.

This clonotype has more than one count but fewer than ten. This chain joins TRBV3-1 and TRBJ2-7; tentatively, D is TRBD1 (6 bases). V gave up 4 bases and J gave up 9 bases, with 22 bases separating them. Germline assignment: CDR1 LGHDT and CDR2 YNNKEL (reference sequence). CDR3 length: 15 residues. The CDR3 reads CASSLIPGHPAGQYF. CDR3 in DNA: TGTGCCAGCAGCCTAATCCCGGGACACCCTGCCGGGCAGTACTTC.

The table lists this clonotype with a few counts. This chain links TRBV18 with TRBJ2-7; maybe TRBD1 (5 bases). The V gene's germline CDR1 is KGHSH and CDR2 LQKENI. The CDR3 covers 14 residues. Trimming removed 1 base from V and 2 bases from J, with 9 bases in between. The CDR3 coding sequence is TGTGCCAGCTCACCACAAACAGGAGCCTACGAGCAGTACTTC. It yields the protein CASSPQTGAYEQYF.

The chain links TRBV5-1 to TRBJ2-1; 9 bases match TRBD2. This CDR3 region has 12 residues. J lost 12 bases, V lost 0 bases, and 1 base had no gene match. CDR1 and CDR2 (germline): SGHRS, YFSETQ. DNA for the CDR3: TGCGCCAGCAGCTTGGGACTAGCGGCGCAGTTCTTC. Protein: CASSLGLAAQFF.